This entry concerns a single T cell receptor (beta chain). Its antigen is not known. Donors were all either smokers or heavy second-hand smokers. Normal lung samples lay at least 2 cm from the tumor margin. Libraries were prepared by immunoSEQ multiplex PCR; TCRdb keeps only in-frame clonotypes and omits some of them. The sample records about 2,400 clones, roughly 80% being singletons. The data were obtained in a study of T cells and copy number aberrations in small-cell lung cancer. Findings and caveats of the study: Tumors showed lower T-cell density, richness and clonality than adjacent lung, though density did not differ significantly. The study's sample size was small, so findings need validation.

V lost 0 bases, J lost 8 bases, and 5 bases stayed unmatched. Germline V gene lookup returns CDR1 SGHAT and CDR2 FQNNGV. The CDR3 extends over 15 amino acids. This sequence joins TRBV11-2 and TRBJ2-1; TRBD2 matches 9 bases. This sequence originates from a woman in her 50s with small cell lung cancer. Material for sequencing was normal tissue next to the tumor. Here the CDR3 reads CASSLEASGNHEQFF. The DNA of the CDR3 is TGTGCCAGCAGCTTAGAGGCTAGCGGGAACCATGAGCAGTTCTTC.